Presented here are 10 T cell receptor beta chains from one specimen sequenced in a study of patients and donors after allogeneic stem cell transplantation. TCRdb recomputed calls from the RT-PCR reads with MiXCR, one row per CDR3 protein. Of roughly 200,000 distinct CDR3 sequences listed, 41% are singletons. Sequenced input: blood, either unsorted or a sorted T cell fraction (not recorded which). These receptors originate from a human donor who was either an allogeneic HSCT recipient or a stem cell or donor lymphocyte infusion donor (not recorded which). It is not recorded whose cells these are; they may come from a transplant donor.

The genes are TRBV27 and TRBJ2-5; 7 bases are a match to TRBD2. The CDR3 runs to 14 residues. In germline, CDR1 is MNHEY, CDR2 SMNVEV (reference sequence). V shed 8 bases and J 5 bases; nucleotides not matched to a gene: 11. The CDR3 reads CASRPPGGVETQYF. CDR3 sequence (DNA): TGTGCCAGCCGACCTCCTGGGGGGGTGGAGACCCAGTACTTC.

By share, this clonotype counts as large. V gene TRBV27 combines with J gene TRBJ2-1, with 8 nucleotides matching TRBD2. The CDR3 is 13 amino acids. Germline CDR1 reads MNHEY; CDR2 reads SMNVEV (reference sequence). Losses at the gene ends were 4 bases for V and 10 bases for J; bases not matched to a gene: 6. CDR3 sequence: CASSSTSEDEQFF. The CDR3 DNA reads as TGTGCCAGCAGTTCGACTAGCGAGGACGAGCAGTTCTTC.

V and J are TRBV9 and TRBJ1-6; 7 nucleotides line up with TRBD1. With V trimmed by 3 bases and J by 9 bases, 9 bases remained unmatched. Germline-derived CDR1 and CDR2 are SGDLS and YYNGEE. The length of the CDR3 is 15 residues. CDR3 residues: CASSAGGTRGSPLHF. CDR3 in DNA: TGTGCCAGCAGCGCAGGGGGGACGCGGGGTTCACCCCTCCACTTT. Combining the CDR3 with reference TRBV9 and TRBJ1-6 gives the whole variable domain DSGVTQTPKHLITATGQRVTLRCSPRSGDLSVYWYQQSLDQGLQFLIQYYNGEERAKGNILERFSAQQFPDLHSELNLSSLELGDSALYFCASSAGGTRGSPLHFGNGTRLTVT.

The chain couples TRBV18 to TRBJ1-5; 7 nucleotides line up with TRBD1. This CDR3 spans 15 amino acids. The V and J ends lost 2 bases and 6 bases, in that order; junction bases with no gene match: 7. Per the germline V gene, CDR1 is KGHSH and CDR2 is LQKENI. In nucleotides, the CDR3 is TGTGCCAGCTCACCAATCCAGGGGGATGGTCAGCCCCAGCATTTT. Its protein product is CASSPIQGDGQPQHF.

V usage is TRBV15 and J usage is TRBJ1-2; no definite D call. Germline-derived CDR1 and CDR2 are LNHNV and YYDKDF (reference sequence). There are 14 residues in the CDR3. V was cut by 4 bases and J by 2 bases, with 11 bases left in between. CDR3 region: CATSTFDRNYGYTF. Written as DNA, the CDR3 is TGTGCCACCAGCACTTTCGACCGAAACTATGGCTACACCTTC.

This clonotype was detected only a few times. This sequence joins TRBV6-5 and TRBJ2-1; D is undetermined. The CDR3 sequence is 11 residues long. Per the germline V gene, CDR1 is MNHEY and CDR2 is SVGAGI. Between the trimmed V and J ends, which lost 0 bases and 8 bases, there was a span of 2 bases. The CDR3 nucleotides read TGTGCCAGCAGTTACTCCCATGAGCAGTTCTTC. Translated: CASSYSHEQFF.

V gene TRBV2 combines with J gene TRBJ2-1, with 7 positions matching TRBD2. J gave up 3 bases and V 3 bases, and 5 bases lay outside the gene matches. The CDR3 extends over 15 amino acids. Germline loops: CDR1 SNHLY, CDR2 FYNNEI. The CDR3 reads CASSDGASGYNEQFF. The CDR3 DNA sequence: TGTGCCAGCAGTGATGGGGCTAGCGGCTACAATGAGCAGTTCTTC.

J is TRBJ1-1 and V is TRBV10-3; D might be TRBD1 (5 bases). Germline CDR1 is ENHRY and CDR2 is SYGVKD. The V end was cut by 6 bases, the J end by 1 base, with 15 bases between. The CDR3 covers 15 residues. CDR3 sequence (DNA): TGTGCCATCAGCGACCAAGACAGTGAGAACACTGAAGCTTTCTTT. Translated, it gives CAISDQDSENTEAFF.

This clonotype turned up a few times. The genes are TRBV7-2 and TRBJ1-2, with D possibly matching TRBD1 (5 bases). V lost 5 bases and J 7 bases, leaving 14 bases between the germline ends. The CDR3 is 13 amino acids. Per the germline V gene, CDR1 is SGHTA and CDR2 is FQGNSA. CDR3 in DNA: TGTGCCAGCAGCGAACCGGGACGTACTGGCTACACCTTC. Translating it yields CASSEPGRTGYTF.

The chain joins TRBV5-1 to TRBJ2-7, with 9 nucleotides matching TRBD1. Losses at the gene ends were 4 bases for V and 4 bases for J; bases not matched to a gene: 6. Germline V gene data show CDR1 as SGHRS and CDR2 as YFSETQ. The CDR3 runs 14 residues. Here the CDR3 DNA reads TGCGCCAGCAGCCCTCAACAGGGGGCTTACGAGCAGTACTTC. Amino acids: CASSPQQGAYEQYF.